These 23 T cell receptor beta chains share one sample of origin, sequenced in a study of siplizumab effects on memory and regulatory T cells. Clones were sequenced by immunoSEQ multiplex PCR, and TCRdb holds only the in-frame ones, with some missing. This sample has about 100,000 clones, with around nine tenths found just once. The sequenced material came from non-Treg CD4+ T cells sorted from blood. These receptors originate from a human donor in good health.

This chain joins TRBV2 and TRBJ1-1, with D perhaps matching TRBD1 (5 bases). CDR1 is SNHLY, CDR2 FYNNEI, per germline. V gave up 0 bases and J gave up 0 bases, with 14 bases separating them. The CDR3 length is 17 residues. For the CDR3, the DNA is TGTGCCAGCAGTGAAGCGTGGAAGGGACGGATGAACACTGAAGCTTTCTTT. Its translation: CASSEAWKGRMNTEAFF.

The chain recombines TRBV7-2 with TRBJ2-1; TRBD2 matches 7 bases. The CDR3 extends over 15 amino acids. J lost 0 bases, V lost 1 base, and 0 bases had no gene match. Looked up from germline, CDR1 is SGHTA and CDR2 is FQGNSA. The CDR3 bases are TGTGCCAGCAGCTTAGGGGGGGGCTCCTACAATGAGCAGTTCTTC. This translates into CASSLGGGSYNEQFF.

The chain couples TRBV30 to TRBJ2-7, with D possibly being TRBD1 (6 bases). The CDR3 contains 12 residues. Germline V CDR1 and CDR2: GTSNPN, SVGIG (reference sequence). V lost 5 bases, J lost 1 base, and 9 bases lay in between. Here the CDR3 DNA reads TGTGCCTGGGGACAGCATTCCTACGAGCAGTACTTC. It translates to CAWGQHSYEQYF.

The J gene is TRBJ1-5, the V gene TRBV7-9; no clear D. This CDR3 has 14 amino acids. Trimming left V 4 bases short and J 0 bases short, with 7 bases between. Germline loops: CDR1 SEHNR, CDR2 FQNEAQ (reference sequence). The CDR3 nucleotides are TGTGCCAGCAGCTCCCCAGTTAGCAATCAGCCCCAGCATTTT. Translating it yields CASSSPVSNQPQHF.

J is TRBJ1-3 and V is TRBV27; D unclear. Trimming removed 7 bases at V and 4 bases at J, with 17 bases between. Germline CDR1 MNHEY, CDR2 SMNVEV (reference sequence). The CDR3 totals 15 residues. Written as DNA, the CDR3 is TGTGCCAGCACCAGACTACCGGTGGGGGGAAACACCATATATTTT. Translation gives CASTRLPVGGNTIYF.

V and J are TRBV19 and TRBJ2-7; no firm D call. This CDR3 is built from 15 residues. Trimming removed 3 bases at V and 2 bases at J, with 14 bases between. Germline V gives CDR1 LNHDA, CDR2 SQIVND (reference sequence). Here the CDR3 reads CASSISAGSTYEQYF. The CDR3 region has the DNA TGTGCCAGTAGTATCTCCGCCGGCAGTACCTACGAGCAGTACTTC.

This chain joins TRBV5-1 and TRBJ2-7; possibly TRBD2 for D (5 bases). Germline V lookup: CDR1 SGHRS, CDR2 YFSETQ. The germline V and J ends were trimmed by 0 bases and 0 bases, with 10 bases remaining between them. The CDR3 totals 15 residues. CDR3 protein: CASSLGGRASYEQYF. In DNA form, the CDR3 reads TGCGCCAGCAGCTTGGGTGGGCGGGCCTCCTACGAGCAGTACTTC. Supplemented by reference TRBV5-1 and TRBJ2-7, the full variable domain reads KAGVTQTPRYLIKTRGQQVTLSCSPISGHRSVSWYQQTPGQGLQFLFEYFSETQRNKGNFPGRFSGRQFSNSRSEMNVSTLELGDSALYLCASSLGGRASYEQYFGPGTRLTVT.

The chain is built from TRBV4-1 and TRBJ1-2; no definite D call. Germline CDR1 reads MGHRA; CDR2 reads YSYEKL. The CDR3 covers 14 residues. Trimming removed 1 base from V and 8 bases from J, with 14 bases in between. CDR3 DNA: TGCGCCAGCAGCCAAGCACGGTTTTCCCACGGCTACACCTTC. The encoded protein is CASSQARFSHGYTF.

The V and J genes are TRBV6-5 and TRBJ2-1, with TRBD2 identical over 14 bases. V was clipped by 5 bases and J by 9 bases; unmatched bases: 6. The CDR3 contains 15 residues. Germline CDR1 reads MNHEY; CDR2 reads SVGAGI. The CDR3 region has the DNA TGTGCCAGCAGTGGAGGGACTAGCGGGAGTCGTGAGCAGTTCTTC. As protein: CASSGGTSGSREQFF.

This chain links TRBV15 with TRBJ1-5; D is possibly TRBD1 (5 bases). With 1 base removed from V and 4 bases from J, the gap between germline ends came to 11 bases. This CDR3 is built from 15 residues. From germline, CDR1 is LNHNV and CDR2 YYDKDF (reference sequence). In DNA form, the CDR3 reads TGTGCCACCAGCAGAGTAGGGGTGGAAAATCAGCCCCAGCATTTT. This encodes CATSRVGVENQPQHF.

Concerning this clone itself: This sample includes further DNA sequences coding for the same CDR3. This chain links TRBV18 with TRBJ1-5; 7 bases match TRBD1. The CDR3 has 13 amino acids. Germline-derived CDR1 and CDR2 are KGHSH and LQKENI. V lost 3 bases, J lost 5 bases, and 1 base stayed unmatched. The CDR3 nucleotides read TGTGCCAGCTCACCTACAGGGGATCAGCCCCAGCATTTT. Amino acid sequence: CASSPTGDQPQHF.

The CDR3 protein is CASSIQRSYEQYF. In DNA form, the CDR3 reads TGTGCCAGTAGTATACAACGGTCCTACGAGCAGTACTTC. The chain recombines TRBV19 with TRBJ2-7; D is unresolved. The CDR3 sequence is 13 residues long. V was trimmed by 2 bases and J by 1 base, leaving 6 bases between them. Germline assignment: CDR1 LNHDA and CDR2 SQIVND (reference sequence).

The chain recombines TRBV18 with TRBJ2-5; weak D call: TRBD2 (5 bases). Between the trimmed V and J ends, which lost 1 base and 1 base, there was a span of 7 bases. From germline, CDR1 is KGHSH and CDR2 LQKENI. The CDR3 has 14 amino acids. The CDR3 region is CASSPQRAQETQYF. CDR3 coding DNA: TGTGCCAGCTCACCACAGAGGGCCCAAGAGACCCAGTACTTC.

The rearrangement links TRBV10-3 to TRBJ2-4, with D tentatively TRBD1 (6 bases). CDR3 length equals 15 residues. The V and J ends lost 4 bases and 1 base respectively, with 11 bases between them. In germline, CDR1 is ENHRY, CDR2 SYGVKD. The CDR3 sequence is CAISGGQRAKNIQYF. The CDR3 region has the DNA TGTGCCATCAGTGGGGGGCAGCGGGCCAAAAACATTCAGTACTTC.

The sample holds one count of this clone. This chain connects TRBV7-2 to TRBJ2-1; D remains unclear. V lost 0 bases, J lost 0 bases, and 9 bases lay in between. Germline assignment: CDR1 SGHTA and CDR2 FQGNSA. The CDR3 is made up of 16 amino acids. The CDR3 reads CASSLARPSSYNEQFF. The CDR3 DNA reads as TGTGCCAGCAGCTTAGCGCGTCCCAGCTCCTACAATGAGCAGTTCTTC.

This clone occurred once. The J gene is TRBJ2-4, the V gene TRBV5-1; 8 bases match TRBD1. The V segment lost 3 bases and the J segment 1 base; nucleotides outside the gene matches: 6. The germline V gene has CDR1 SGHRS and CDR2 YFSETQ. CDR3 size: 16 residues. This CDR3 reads CASSSRTGKAKNIQYF. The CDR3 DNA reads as TGCGCCAGCAGCTCCCGGACAGGGAAGGCCAAAAACATTCAGTACTTC. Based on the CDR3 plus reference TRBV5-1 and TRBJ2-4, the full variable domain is KAGVTQTPRYLIKTRGQQVTLSCSPISGHRSVSWYQQTPGQGLQFLFEYFSETQRNKGNFPGRFSGRQFSNSRSEMNVSTLELGDSALYLCASSSRTGKAKNIQYFGAGTRLSVL.

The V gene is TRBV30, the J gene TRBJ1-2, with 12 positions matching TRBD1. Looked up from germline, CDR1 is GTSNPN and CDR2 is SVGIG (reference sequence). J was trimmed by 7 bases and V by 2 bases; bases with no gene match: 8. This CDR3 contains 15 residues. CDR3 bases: TGTGCCTGGAGTCCCCCGGGACAGGGGGCGTTTGGCTACACCTTC. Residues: CAWSPPGQGAFGYTF.

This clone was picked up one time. CDR3 residues: CASSPLVGCTDTQYF. The CDR3 region has the DNA TGTGCCAGCAGCCCGTTGGTAGGGTGCACAGATACGCAGTATTTT. This chain links TRBV21-1 with TRBJ2-3. TRBV21-1 has pseudogene status. There are 15 residues in the CDR3.

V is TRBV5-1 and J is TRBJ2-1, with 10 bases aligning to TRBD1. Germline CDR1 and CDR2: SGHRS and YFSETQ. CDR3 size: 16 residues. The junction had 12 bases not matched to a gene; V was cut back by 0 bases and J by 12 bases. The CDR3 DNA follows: TGCGCCAGCAGCTTGGGGTCCTGGACAGGGGGTTTGCGGCAGTTCTTC. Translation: CASSLGSWTGGLRQFF.

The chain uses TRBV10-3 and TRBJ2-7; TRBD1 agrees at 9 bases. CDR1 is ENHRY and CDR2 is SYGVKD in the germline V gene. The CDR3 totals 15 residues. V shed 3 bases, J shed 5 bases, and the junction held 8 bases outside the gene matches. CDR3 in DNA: TGTGCCATCAGTGAACGGGACAGGGTGATCGACGAGCAGTACTTC. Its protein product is CAISERDRVIDEQYF.

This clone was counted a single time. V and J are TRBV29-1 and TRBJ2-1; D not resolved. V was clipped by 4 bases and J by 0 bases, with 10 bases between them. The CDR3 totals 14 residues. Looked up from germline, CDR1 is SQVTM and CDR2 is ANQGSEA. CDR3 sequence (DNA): TGCAGCGTTGCGACTCTGAGCTCCTACAATGAGCAGTTCTTC. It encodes CSVATLSSYNEQFF.

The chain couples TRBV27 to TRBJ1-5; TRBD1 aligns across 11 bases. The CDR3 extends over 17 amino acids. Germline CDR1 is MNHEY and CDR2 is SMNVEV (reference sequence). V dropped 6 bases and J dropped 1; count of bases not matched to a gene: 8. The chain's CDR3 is CASSRDRGGVSNQPQHF. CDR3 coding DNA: TGTGCCAGCAGCCGGGACAGGGGGGGAGTAAGCAATCAGCCCCAGCATTTT.

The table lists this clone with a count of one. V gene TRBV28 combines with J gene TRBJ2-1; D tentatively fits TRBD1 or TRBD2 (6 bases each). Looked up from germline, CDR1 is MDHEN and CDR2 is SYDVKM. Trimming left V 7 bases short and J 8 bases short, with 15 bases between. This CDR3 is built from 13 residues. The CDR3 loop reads CASTKRGAYEQFF. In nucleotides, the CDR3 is TGTGCCAGCACCAAGAGGGGGGCCTATGAGCAGTTCTTC.